This T cell receptor (beta chain) emerged from a study of neurological immune-mediated disorders. The V segment lost 5 bases and the J segment 7 bases; nucleotides outside the gene matches: 8. The CDR3 is made up of 14 amino acids. Germline V gene lookup returns CDR1 MNHNY and CDR2 SVGAGI (reference sequence). For the unsorted libraries, 2 million PBMCs stored at -80 C served as input. As for the cDNA, it was generated by 5'RACE with 10-nucleotide random UMIs. Using its own MiXCR run on the 5' RACE reads, TCRdb lists one record per CDR3 protein. The sample carries approximately 50,000 distinct CDR3 sequences, more than 3% recorded once. This clonotype has just a few counts.

Sequenced material: PBMCs. V is TRBV6-6 and J is TRBJ1-5; 7 positions agree with TRBD1. The receptor was isolated from a man aged 25-45 years with multiple sclerosis. In nucleotides, the CDR3 is TGTGCCAGCAGTCCTACAGGGGCGGCGCAGCCCCAGCATTTT. Encoded protein: CASSPTGAAQPQHF.